Listed below are T cell receptor beta chains from one sample, sequenced in a study of blood T cell repertoires in COVID-19. Libraries were prepared by immunoSEQ multiplex PCR; TCRdb keeps only in-frame clonotypes and omits some of them. The sample contains hundreds of thousands of clones, more than 70% of which appear only once. The specimen was peripheral blood. The receptors were sampled from an elderly woman with COVID-19, enrolled during active disease. CDR3s include the opening cysteine and the closing phenylalanine or tryptophan. Each record gives: V gene, D gene, clone size, J gene, CDR3 protein, CDR3 DNA. D genes are given only for firm matches. Not all rows give a size; the values are once, few, many and, for expanded clones, a class.

v_gene: TRBV9
d_gene: -
abundance: -
j_gene: TRBJ1-3
CDR3aa: CASSVGVTGNTIYF
CDR3nt: TGTGCCAGCAGCGTAGGAGTTACTGGAAACACCATATATTTT

v_gene: TRBV5-3
d_gene: TRBD2
abundance: -
j_gene: TRBJ2-7
CDR3aa: CARSCQRDGGTLEQYF
CDR3nt: TGTGCCAGAAGCTGTCAGCGGGACGGAGGAACTTTGGAGCAGTACTTC

v_gene: TRBV19
d_gene: -
abundance: -
j_gene: TRBJ1-1
CDR3aa: CATGGSEAFF
CDR3nt: TGTGCCACCGGCGGATCTGAAGCTTTCTTT

v_gene: TRBV10-2
d_gene: TRBD2
abundance: -
j_gene: TRBJ2-2
CDR3aa: CASSETGGKAGELFF
CDR3nt: TGCGCCAGCAGTGAAACCGGGGGGAAAGCCGGGGAGCTGTTTTTT

v_gene: TRBV10-3
d_gene: -
abundance: -
j_gene: TRBJ2-2
CDR3aa: CAISESKVIPTNTGELFF
CDR3nt: TGTGCCATCAGTGAGAGCAAAGTTATCCCGACGAACACCGGGGAGCTGTTTTTT

v_gene: TRBV12-3/TRBV12-4
d_gene: -
abundance: -
j_gene: TRBJ1-4
CDR3aa: CASTPSNGKLFF
CDR3nt: TGTGCCAGCACCCCCTCGAACGGGAAACTGTTTTTT

v_gene: TRBV28
d_gene: -
abundance: -
j_gene: TRBJ1-5
CDR3aa: CASSVVYQPQHF
CDR3nt: TGTGCCAGCAGTGTCGTATATCAGCCCCAGCATTTT

v_gene: TRBV6-5
d_gene: TRBD1
abundance: few
j_gene: TRBJ1-2
CDR3aa: CASSYNRGRGGGGYTF
CDR3nt: TGTGCCAGCAGTTACAACAGGGGGCGAGGGGGTGGTGGCTACACCTTC

v_gene: TRBV3-1/TRBV3-2
d_gene: TRBD2
abundance: -
j_gene: TRBJ2-3
CDR3aa: CASSRIAGSFTDTQYF
CDR3nt: TGTGCCAGCAGCCGCATAGCGGGATCCTTCACAGATACGCAGTATTTT

v_gene: TRBV7-9
d_gene: -
abundance: -
j_gene: TRBJ1-3
CDR3aa: CASSLGDIGNTIYF
CDR3nt: TGTGCCAGCAGCTTAGGGGACATAGGAAACACCATATATTTT

v_gene: TRBV7-2
d_gene: TRBD2
abundance: -
j_gene: TRBJ2-3
CDR3aa: CASSLASSGGARTQYF
CDR3nt: TGTGCCAGCAGCTTAGCTAGTAGCGGGGGGGCCAGAACGCAGTATTTT

v_gene: TRBV19
d_gene: -
abundance: -
j_gene: TRBJ1-2
CDR3aa: CASTPTGTLSYGYTF
CDR3nt: TGTGCCAGTACGCCTACAGGGACCCTTAGCTATGGCTACACCTTC

v_gene: TRBV7-9
d_gene: TRBD2
abundance: -
j_gene: TRBJ2-3
CDR3aa: CASSLAQASGISTDTQYF
CDR3nt: TGTGCCAGCAGCTTAGCGCAGGCTAGCGGGATTAGCACAGATACGCAGTATTTT

v_gene: TRBV6-5
d_gene: TRBD1
abundance: -
j_gene: TRBJ1-2
CDR3aa: CASSWQGAVTF
CDR3nt: TGTGCCAGCAGTTGGCAGGGGGCTGTCACCTTC

v_gene: TRBV5-1
d_gene: -
abundance: -
j_gene: TRBJ1-1
CDR3aa: CASSFQGLSNTEAFF
CDR3nt: TGCGCCAGCAGCTTTCAGGGCCTTTCGAACACTGAAGCTTTCTTT

v_gene: TRBV11-2
d_gene: -
abundance: -
j_gene: TRBJ1-1
CDR3aa: CASSLEGPNTEAFF
CDR3nt: TGTGCCAGCAGCTTAGAGGGGCCGAACACTGAAGCTTTCTTT

v_gene: TRBV5-4
d_gene: TRBD1
abundance: -
j_gene: TRBJ1-1
CDR3aa: CASSFAGGSEAFF
CDR3nt: TGTGCCAGCAGCTTCGCAGGGGGCAGTGAAGCTTTCTTT

v_gene: TRBV5-1
d_gene: -
abundance: -
j_gene: TRBJ2-1
CDR3aa: CASSLEGLSYNEQFF
CDR3nt: TGCGCCAGCAGCTTGGAGGGGCTCTCCTACAATGAGCAGTTCTTC

v_gene: TRBV4-3
d_gene: TRBD2
abundance: -
j_gene: TRBJ2-3
CDR3aa: CASSQALSGGTTDTQYF
CDR3nt: TGCGCCAGCAGCCAAGCGCTGAGCGGGGGGACCACAGATACGCAGTATTTT

v_gene: TRBV7-2
d_gene: TRBD1
abundance: -
j_gene: TRBJ2-2
CDR3aa: CASSGRGLGGELFF
CDR3nt: TGTGCCAGCAGCGGCAGGGGGCTGGGCGGGGAGCTGTTTTTT

v_gene: TRBV6-1
d_gene: -
abundance: -
j_gene: TRBJ1-1
CDR3aa: CASSVQAFVMNTEAFF
CDR3nt: TGTGCCAGCAGTGTACAGGCTTTTGTAATGAACACTGAAGCTTTCTTT

v_gene: TRBV5-4
d_gene: TRBD1
abundance: -
j_gene: TRBJ1-2
CDR3aa: CASSPGGTGDAYGYTF
CDR3nt: TGTGCCAGCAGCCCGGGGGGGACAGGGGATGCCTATGGCTACACCTTC

v_gene: TRBV2
d_gene: TRBD1
abundance: -
j_gene: TRBJ1-5
CDR3aa: CASSGGTGGHNQPQHF
CDR3nt: TGTGCCAGCAGTGGGGGGACAGGGGGGCATAATCAGCCCCAGCATTTT

v_gene: TRBV3-1/TRBV3-2
d_gene: TRBD2
abundance: once
j_gene: TRBJ2-1
CDR3aa: CASRPTSGGNEQFF
CDR3nt: TGTGCCAGCAGACCGACTAGCGGGGGCAATGAGCAGTTCTTC

v_gene: TRBV5-6
d_gene: TRBD1
abundance: once
j_gene: TRBJ1-5
CDR3aa: CASKLQGAGNQPQHF
CDR3nt: TGTGCCAGCAAATTACAGGGGGCCGGCAATCAGCCCCAGCATTTT

v_gene: TRBV28
d_gene: TRBD2
abundance: -
j_gene: TRBJ2-3
CDR3aa: CASSFGLAGGEDTQYF
CDR3nt: TGTGCCAGCAGTTTTGGTCTAGCGGGGGGAGAAGATACGCAGTATTTT

v_gene: TRBV29-1
d_gene: TRBD2
abundance: -
j_gene: TRBJ2-5
CDR3aa: CSVAGTSGQETQYF
CDR3nt: TGCAGCGTTGCCGGGACTAGCGGACAAGAGACCCAGTACTTC

v_gene: TRBV28
d_gene: TRBD2
abundance: -
j_gene: TRBJ2-3
CDR3aa: CVVSGDRGRTDTQYF
CDR3nt: TGTGTCGTAAGCGGGGACCGCGGACGCACAGATACGCAGTATTTT

v_gene: TRBV19
d_gene: -
abundance: -
j_gene: TRBJ1-5
CDR3aa: CASSPTKGNQPQHF
CDR3nt: TGTGCCAGTAGTCCCACAAAGGGGAATCAGCCCCAGCATTTT

v_gene: TRBV28
d_gene: -
abundance: -
j_gene: TRBJ1-5
CDR3aa: CASSFGRVPSQHF
CDR3nt: TGTGCCAGCAGTTTTGGCAGGGTGCCTTCCCAGCATTTT

v_gene: TRBV30
d_gene: TRBD1
abundance: -
j_gene: TRBJ1-5
CDR3aa: CAWTGQGAQPQHF
CDR3nt: TGTGCCTGGACCGGACAGGGGGCTCAGCCCCAGCATTTT

v_gene: TRBV6-2/TRBV6-3
d_gene: TRBD1
abundance: -
j_gene: TRBJ1-6
CDR3aa: CASSFYRGQNSPLHF
CDR3nt: TGTGCCAGCAGTTTCTACAGGGGGCAGAATTCACCCCTCCACTTT

v_gene: TRBV5-4
d_gene: -
abundance: -
j_gene: TRBJ2-5
CDR3aa: CASSPRGQSETQYF
CDR3nt: TGTGCCAGCAGCCCTAGGGGCCAGAGCGAGACCCAGTACTTC

v_gene: TRBV5-1
d_gene: -
abundance: few
j_gene: TRBJ1-2
CDR3aa: CASSLGGATGNNGYTF
CDR3nt: TGCGCCAGCAGCTTGGGAGGAGCAACAGGGAACAATGGCTACACCTTC

v_gene: TRBV7-7
d_gene: TRBD2
abundance: -
j_gene: TRBJ2-2
CDR3aa: CASSLAPATSGVTGELFF
CDR3nt: TGTGCTAGCAGCTTAGCCCCCGCGACTAGCGGTGTCACCGGGGAGCTGTTTTTT

v_gene: TRBV30
d_gene: -
abundance: once
j_gene: TRBJ1-1
CDR3aa: CAWSNTGEAFF
CDR3nt: TGTGCCTGGAGTAATACAGGGGAAGCTTTCTTT

v_gene: TRBV5-1
d_gene: TRBD2
abundance: -
j_gene: TRBJ2-7
CDR3aa: CASNPTSGSYEQYF
CDR3nt: TGCGCCAGCAACCCGACTAGCGGCTCCTACGAGCAGTACTTC

v_gene: TRBV5-4
d_gene: -
abundance: -
j_gene: TRBJ1-6
CDR3aa: CASSLGANSPLHF
CDR3nt: TGTGCCAGCAGCTTGGGGGCGAATTCACCCCTCCACTTT

v_gene: TRBV3-1/TRBV3-2
d_gene: -
abundance: -
j_gene: TRBJ2-6
CDR3aa: CASSRNRGGVLTF
CDR3nt: TGTGCCAGCAGCCGTAACAGGGGGGGCGTCCTGACTTTC

v_gene: TRBV5-1
d_gene: -
abundance: -
j_gene: TRBJ2-6
CDR3aa: CASSLSGTGANVLTF
CDR3nt: TGCGCCAGCAGCTTATCAGGGACTGGGGCCAACGTCCTGACTTTC

v_gene: TRBV11-2
d_gene: TRBD1
abundance: few
j_gene: TRBJ1-1
CDR3aa: CASSLGTGINTEAFF
CDR3nt: TGTGCCAGCAGCTTGGGGACAGGGATAAACACTGAAGCTTTCTTT